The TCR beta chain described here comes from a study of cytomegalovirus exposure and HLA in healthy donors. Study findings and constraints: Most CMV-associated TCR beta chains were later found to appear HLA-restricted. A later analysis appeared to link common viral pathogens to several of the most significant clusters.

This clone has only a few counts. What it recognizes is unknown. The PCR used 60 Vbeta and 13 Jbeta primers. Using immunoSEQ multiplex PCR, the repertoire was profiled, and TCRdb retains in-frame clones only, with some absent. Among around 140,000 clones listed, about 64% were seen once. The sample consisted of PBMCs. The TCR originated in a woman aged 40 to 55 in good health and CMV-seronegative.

The CDR3 DNA reads TGTGCCAGCAGCTTGGTCCAACTGCTGTACTTC. Translating it yields CASSLVQLLYF. J is TRBJ2-7 and V is TRBV7-9; D ambiguous. Germline V gene lookup returns CDR1 SEHNR and CDR2 FQNEAQ (reference sequence). V was clipped by 3 bases and J by 12 bases, with 12 bases between them. This CDR3 is built from 11 residues.